This T cell receptor beta chain was captured by sequencing in a study of blood T cells in healthy people across ages (dated by TCRdb to the mid-2010s). For the study in its entirety: Template switching captured roughly one uniquely barcoded TCR beta cDNA molecule per two T cells in model experiments. Using deep sequencing normalized with unique cDNA molecular identifiers, the study measured how TCR beta repertoire diversity changes with age. The donors were divided into four age groups: young (average around 16 years), middle-aged (about 39), aged (around 59) and long-lived (around 80). To avoid experimental bias, donors of different ages were randomly spread across the sequencing lanes. Two additional independent replicas of 1 million unique cDNA reads from the same blood draw were analyzed for two donors (one aged 18 to 30 and one aged 80 or older). Study-level results and caveats: As age increased, observed TCR beta diversity per million T cells dropped in a roughly linear way, and a significant reduction was already evident by age approximately 40. Conclusive comparison of naive and antigen-experienced compartments was prevented by the profiling of bulk unsorted PBMCs. There was a strong correlation between observed TCR beta diversity and the percentage of naive T cells measured by flow cytometry. Because the CMV infection status of the donors was unknown, age-related changes in expanded clonotypes may potentially have been confounded. Estimates of total diversity based on one million sequenced T cells were considered lower bounds and underestimates. Compared with the aged group, more naive CD4+ T cells, fewer expanded clones and increased TCR diversity were shown by the long-lived group, suggesting age selection.

Worth noting for this clonotype: This receptor's antigen is unknown. Base qualities are not recorded, but no much larger clone differs from it by a single base.

Donors were approximately 42 systemically healthy Caucasian individuals from Russia aged about 6 to 100 years. Approximately 9.7 milliliters of peripheral blood were drawn from each donor into EDTA-treated Vacutainer tubes. Ficoll-Paque density-gradient centrifugation was used to isolate PBMCs, with at least 6.5 million per sample. Trizol reagent was used to extract total RNA from PBMCs, with at least 5 micrograms per sample. The percentages of naive CD45RAhigh/CD27high T cells were determined by flow cytometry on a PBMC aliquot from every donor. Libraries were built with 5' RACE. The instrument was an Illumina HiSeq 2500. A second PCR of roughly 7 to 11 cycles was performed with a sample-barcoded 5' primer and a J-beta primer mix. Each TCR beta cDNA molecule received a unique molecular identifier from a template-switch 5' adaptor carrying 12 random nucleotides. Each sample yielded at least 2.5 million CDR3-containing paired-end reads. First-strand cDNA was synthesized from all RNA with the Mint cDNA synthesis kit, primed by a TRBC-specific oligonucleotide. Following uracil-DNA glycosylase treatment, a first 18-cycle PCR with universal primers M1SS and BC2_uni_R was performed on all cDNA. The paper's data handling went like this. For normalization, 1 million high-quality reads, each with a distinct molecular identifier, were randomly selected from each sample. Instead of being binned into consensus sequences, reads that shared molecular identifiers were thrown out. MiTCR, with a Q25 quality threshold and the strictest error-elimination algorithm, was used for CDR3 identification, clonotype clustering and error correction. A nonparametric unseen species model with Euler transformation was used to estimate a lower bound on total TCR beta diversity. Clones were called with MiXCR by TCRdb after fastp trimmed the public reads at Q25, and only in-frame beta chains were retained. Rows are unified per CDR3 protein, each entry keeping the most common DNA and genes. What appears here as the V and J calls and clone size reflects TCRdb's work, not the paper's. This sample has 2 million or so distinct CDR3 sequences in its table, and around 48% of those were observed once. The ten biggest clones cover 2% to 2.5% of the sample.

Reading from cysteine to phenylalanine, the CDR3 counts 21 amino acids. The DNA shown is the 63-base CDR3, in frame from base 1. The germline V gene yields MNHEY for CDR1 and SVGEGT for CDR2. Trimming takes 0 bases from V and 2 bases from J, and the germline ends sit 23 bases apart. Sequenced input: blood. The clonotype was recovered from a woman aged 35 to 49 in good health. This receptor chain uses TRBV6-2 or TRBV6-3 and TRBJ2-6; the D region possibly corresponds to TRBD2 (5 bases align). DNA sequence: TGTGCCAGCAGTTACTCGAGGGTGGGCGTTGGCGACGTTACTGGGGCCAACGTCCTGACTTTC. It codes for CASSYSRVGVGDVTGANVLTF.